The following is a T cell receptor beta chain sequence with its context. What it binds is unknown. Generated by immunoSEQ multiplex PCR, the TCRdb table keeps only in-frame clones and is missing some. The repertoire consists of 60,000 to 65,000 clones, with 88% occurring once and the leading ten covering approximately 15%. V trimming: 3 bases; J trimming: 0 bases; junction bases outside the gene matches: 2. The germline gives CDR1 MRHNA, CDR2 SNTAGT. The CDR3 extends over 15 amino acids. The data stem from a study of PD-1 blockade in mismatch repair-deficient tumors. TCR sequencing covered three patients who responded to pembrolizumab. Points from the study as a whole: Tumor-resident clones, often undetectable pretreatment in blood, expanded then contracted after pembrolizumab.

This clonotype was sampled from an adult with mismatch repair-deficient cancer. The genes are TRBV6-4 and TRBJ2-3; 8 bases line up with TRBD2. The input for sequencing was peripheral blood, taken 52 weeks after starting pembrolizumab. The CDR3 bases are TGTGCCAGCAGTGAGGTAGCGGGGAGCACAGATACGCAGTATTTT. It translates to CASSEVAGSTDTQYF.